What follows are 21 T cell receptor beta chains derived from one specimen sequenced in a study of blood T cell repertoires in COVID-19. Generated by immunoSEQ multiplex PCR, the TCRdb table keeps only in-frame clones and is missing some. The sample contains 110,000 or so clones, about nine tenths of which appear only once. Specimen: peripheral blood. Receptors were obtained from a human donor in a cohort sampled during active COVID-19.

V gene TRBV29-1 combines with J gene TRBJ2-3; D is possibly TRBD1 (7 bases). The length of the CDR3 is 12 residues. Germline-derived CDR1 and CDR2 are SQVTM and ANQGSEA. V lost 6 bases, J lost 6 bases, and 13 bases lay in between. The CDR3 nucleotides are TGCAGCGTCGGGGGACAGTCGGATACGCAGTATTTT. It translates to CSVGGQSDTQYF.

CDR3 sequence: CASSLPAGNSNQPQHF. DNA of the CDR3: TGTGCCAGCAGTTTACCGGCAGGGAATAGCAATCAGCCCCAGCATTTT. The rearrangement joins TRBV28 to TRBJ1-5, with D possibly matching TRBD1 (5 bases). V gave up 2 bases and J gave up 0 bases, with 11 bases separating them. Per germline, CDR1 MDHEN and CDR2 SYDVKM. The CDR3 sequence is 16 residues long.

The gene calls are TRBV2 and TRBJ2-1; TRBD2 agrees at 7 bases. This CDR3 has 15 residues. Germline values: CDR1 SNHLY, CDR2 FYNNEI. Unmatched junction bases numbered 4, after V lost 5 bases and J lost 0 bases. The CDR3 DNA reads TGTGCCAGCAGTCTAGCGGAGGGCTCCTACAATGAGCAGTTCTTC. Its protein is CASSLAEGSYNEQFF.

This chain connects TRBV3-1 (or the pseudogene TRBV3-2) to TRBJ1-4, with 11 positions matching TRBD1. The CDR3 totals 15 residues. Germline-derived CDR1 and CDR2 are LGHDT and YNNKEL (reference sequence). J gave up 5 bases and V 4 bases, and 3 bases lay outside the gene matches. The DNA of the CDR3 is TGTGCCAGCAGCCCCGGGACAGGGGGAAATGAAAAACTGTTTTTT. Protein product: CASSPGTGGNEKLFF.

The chain joins TRBV25-1 to TRBJ2-7; 7 nucleotides agree with TRBD1. This CDR3 is 15 amino acids long. V gave up 3 bases and J gave up 4 bases; unmatched junction bases: 9. Per the germline V gene, CDR1 is MGHDK and CDR2 is SYGVNS. The chain's CDR3 is CASSDERTGRYEQYF. CDR3 nucleotide sequence: TGTGCCAGCAGTGATGAGAGGACAGGCCGTTACGAGCAGTACTTC.

The rearrangement uses TRBV7-9 and TRBJ2-7; 7 bases are shared with TRBD2. The trim removed 8 bases at V and 0 bases at J, leaving 7 bases unmatched. The V gene's germline CDR1 is SEHNR and CDR2 FQNEAQ (reference sequence). The CDR3 loop spans 14 amino acids. This CDR3 reads CASGERGSSYEQYF. In DNA form, the CDR3 reads TGTGCCAGCGGAGAGCGGGGCAGCTCCTACGAGCAGTACTTC.

The V gene is TRBV4-1, the J gene TRBJ2-2; TRBD1 agrees at 7 bases. CDR3 length: 16 residues. V shed 1 base and J 5 bases; nucleotides not matched to a gene: 7. Germline assignment: CDR1 MGHRA and CDR2 YSYEKL. The CDR3 nucleotides are TGCGCCAGCAGCCAAGTTAAATCAGGGGGTACCGGGGAGCTGTTTTTT. Its protein is CASSQVKSGGTGELFF.

This clone was recorded a few times. The gene calls are TRBV5-4 and TRBJ1-2; no clear D gene. The CDR3 runs 13 residues. With 4 bases removed from V and 8 bases from J, the gap between germline ends came to 15 bases. Germline CDR1 and CDR2: SGHNT and YYREEE (reference sequence). The CDR3 DNA follows: TGTGCCAGCAGCGCTCGACAATCGGAAGGCTACACCTTC. As protein: CASSARQSEGYTF.

The V gene is TRBV7-9, the J gene TRBJ1-6; D is possibly TRBD1 (6 bases). CDR1 SEHNR and CDR2 FQNEAQ come from the germline V gene (reference sequence). This CDR3 has 13 residues. V was clipped by 2 bases and J by 10 bases, with 9 bases between them. CDR3 bases: TGTGCCAGCAGCTTATGGCAGGGGTCACCCCTCCACTTT. Its protein is CASSLWQGSPLHF. The full variable domain, with the rest looked up from reference TRBV7-9 and TRBJ1-6, is DTGVSQNPRHKITKRGQNVTFRCDPISEHNRLYWYRQTLGQGPEFLTYFQNEAQLEKSRLLSDRFSAERPKGSFSTLEIQRTEQGDSAMYLCASSLWQGSPLHFGNGTRLTVT.

The table lists this clone with a few counts. The chain has TRBV7-9 and TRBJ1-4; D perhaps matches TRBD1 (6 bases). The length of the CDR3 is 14 residues. Trimming took 3 bases from V and 7 from J, leaving 12 bases between them. Germline assignment: CDR1 SEHNR and CDR2 FQNEAQ (reference sequence). CDR3 loop: CASSLGGGPEKLFF. The CDR3 coding sequence is TGTGCCAGCAGCTTGGGCGGGGGCCCTGAAAAACTGTTTTTT.

The rearrangement uses TRBV18 and TRBJ1-5; possible D gene TRBD1, 6 bases. V was trimmed by 3 bases and J by 1 base, leaving 7 bases between them. Germline assignment: CDR1 KGHSH and CDR2 LQKENI. The length of the CDR3 is 14 residues. CDR3 sequence: CASSPGQSNQPQHF. The DNA of the CDR3 is TGTGCCAGCTCACCGGGACAAAGCAATCAGCCCCAGCATTTT. Supplemented by reference TRBV18 and TRBJ1-5, the full variable domain reads NAGVMQNPRHLVRRRGQEARLRCSPMKGHSHVYWYRQLPEEGLKFMVYLQKENIIDESGMPKERFSAEFPKEGPSILRIQQVVRGDSAAYFCASSPGQSNQPQHFGDGTRLSIL.

J is TRBJ1-5 and V is TRBV6-5; unclear D gene. Germline V lookup: CDR1 MNHEY, CDR2 SVGAGI. Trimming cost V 6 bases and J 0 bases, with 12 bases left between them. This CDR3 is built from 15 residues. The chain's CDR3 is CASSRNRVSNQPQHF. The DNA of the CDR3 is TGTGCCAGCAGCAGGAATCGAGTTAGCAATCAGCCCCAGCATTTT.

This sequence joins TRBV2 and TRBJ1-6; D may be TRBD1 (6 bases). CDR3 length equals 14 residues. Per the germline V gene, CDR1 is SNHLY and CDR2 is FYNNEI. The ends were cut back, 6 bases at V and 10 bases at J, with 16 bases in the middle. In DNA form, the CDR3 reads TGTGCCAGCAGCACAACAGGGTGGGACTCACCCCTCCACTTT. Amino acids: CASSTTGWDSPLHF.

This clone was recorded once. The genes are TRBV29-1 and TRBJ2-7, with 8 positions matching TRBD1. This CDR3 is 14 amino acids long. Per germline, CDR1 SQVTM and CDR2 ANQGSEA. V gave up 0 bases and J gave up 9 bases; unmatched junction bases: 10. Here the CDR3 reads CSVEDSDRGGWQYF. The CDR3 nucleotides are TGCAGCGTTGAAGATTCCGACAGGGGTGGTTGGCAGTACTTC.

The chain couples TRBV27 to TRBJ1-4; D may be TRBD1 (5 bases). Germline CDR1 and CDR2: MNHEY and SMNVEV (reference sequence). The V end was cut by 6 bases, the J end by 0 bases, with 17 bases between. The CDR3 is 17 residues long. The CDR3 sequence: CASRTGDSWATNEKLFF. The CDR3 coding sequence is TGTGCCAGCAGAACTGGAGACAGCTGGGCAACTAATGAAAAACTGTTTTTT.

V and J are TRBV7-8 and TRBJ1-6; D uncertain. The CDR3 totals 17 residues. Germline CDR1 is SGHVS and CDR2 is FQNEAQ. Trimming removed 1 base at V and 0 bases at J, with 10 bases between. CDR3 sequence: CASSLELVNSYNSPLHF. The DNA of the CDR3 is TGTGCCAGCAGCTTAGAGCTGGTTAACTCCTATAATTCACCCCTCCACTTT.

This clone turned up a few times. The chain links TRBV7-9 to TRBJ2-1; TRBD2 matches at 8 bases. Germline-derived CDR1 and CDR2 are SEHNR and FQNEAQ (reference sequence). Trimming at V came to 7 bases and at J to 5 bases, leaving 10 bases not matched to a gene. The CDR3 has 15 residues. Here the CDR3 DNA reads TGTGCCAGCATTACCAGCGGGGGAGAGCACAATGAGCAGTTCTTC. Protein sequence: CASITSGGEHNEQFF.

This chain joins TRBV9 and TRBJ1-2, with a tentative D call TRBD1 (6 bases). The ends were cut back, 0 bases at V and 1 base at J, with 13 bases in the middle. CDR1 SGDLS and CDR2 YYNGEE come from the germline V gene. The CDR3 is made up of 16 amino acids. The CDR3 sequence: CASSVGGGISNYGYTF. The CDR3 bases are TGTGCCAGCAGCGTAGGGGGGGGCATAAGTAACTATGGCTACACCTTC.

The chain employs TRBV18 and TRBJ2-5; 7 bases agree with TRBD1. J was trimmed by 0 bases and V by 3 bases; bases with no gene match: 4. The CDR3 spans 15 residues. The germline V gene has CDR1 KGHSH and CDR2 LQKENI. CDR3 sequence reads: CASSPRDSDQETQYF. CDR3 coding DNA: TGTGCCAGCTCACCCCGGGACAGCGACCAAGAGACCCAGTACTTC.

This clone was observed at least ten times. CDR3 nucleotide sequence: TGCGCCAGCAGCCCCGGGGTCACCGGGGAGCTGTTTTTT. Protein product: CASSPGVTGELFF. V gene TRBV4-1 combines with J gene TRBJ2-2, with D tentatively TRBD2 (5 bases). Trimming pared 4 bases from V and 4 bases from J, leaving 7 bases between. This CDR3 is built from 13 residues. The germline CDR1 and CDR2 sequences are MGHRA and YSYEKL.

The chain employs TRBV18 and TRBJ2-1, with 10 bases matching TRBD2. The CDR3 is 16 amino acids. Germline-derived CDR1 and CDR2 are KGHSH and LQKENI. Losses at the gene ends were 3 bases for V and 9 bases for J; bases not matched to a gene: 11. The CDR3 loop reads CASSPRLAGEVTEQFF. The DNA of the CDR3 is TGTGCCAGCTCACCCCGGCTAGCGGGAGAAGTCACTGAGCAGTTCTTC.